Below, 28 T cell receptor beta chains from the same sample are listed, as sequenced in a study of sequential checkpoint blockade in melanoma. As for treatment: randomized to nivolumab then ipilimumab (arm A) or the reverse (arm B). The repertoire was sequenced with immunoSEQ multiplex PCR; TCRdb's copy has only in-frame clones and lacks some. Of 25,000 to 30,000 clones listed, 65% to 85% are singletons. Sequencing was performed on CD8+ T cells sorted from blood (inferred from file names), taken from a patient given nivolumab and ipilimumab in sequence. These receptors came from a human donor with melanoma.

V gene TRBV15 combines with J gene TRBJ2-1; 11 positions match TRBD1. This CDR3 has 14 residues. Germline V gene data show CDR1 as LNHNV and CDR2 as YYDKDF (reference sequence). The V and J ends lost 4 bases and 7 bases, in that order; junction bases with no gene match: 3. The CDR3 DNA is TGTGCCACCAGCACGGGGACAGGGGGGAATGAGCAGTTCTTC. Protein product: CATSTGTGGNEQFF.

J is TRBJ2-2 and V is TRBV6-5; D gene ambiguous. This CDR3 is built from 12 residues. The germline V and J ends were trimmed by 6 bases and 4 bases, with 6 bases remaining between them. CDR1 is MNHEY and CDR2 is SVGAGI in the germline V gene. The CDR3 loop reads CASSPSTGELFF. The CDR3 coding sequence is TGTGCCAGCAGCCCGTCCACCGGGGAGCTGTTTTTT.

The V gene is TRBV11-3, the J gene TRBJ2-2; 9 nucleotides line up with TRBD2. Germline V gene data show CDR1 as SGHNT and CDR2 as YENEEA. This CDR3 is built from 13 residues. With V trimmed by 7 bases and J by 7 bases, 4 bases remained unmatched. CDR3 in DNA: TGTGCCAGCACCTTTAGCGGGGGCGGGGAGCTGTTTTTT. Residues: CASTFSGGGELFF.

This chain links TRBV27 with TRBJ1-6; 9 nucleotides line up with TRBD1. The V gene's germline CDR1 is MNHEY and CDR2 SMNVEV (reference sequence). The CDR3 consists of 14 residues. The trim removed 3 bases at V and 10 bases at J, leaving 4 bases unmatched. The CDR3 coding sequence is TGTGCCAGCAGTTTGGGACAGGGAGGGTCACCCCTCCACTTT. This codes for CASSLGQGGSPLHF.

The chain is built from TRBV28 and TRBJ2-1; 14 positions match TRBD2. CDR3 length: 18 amino acids. CDR1 and CDR2 from the germline V gene are MDHEN and SYDVKM. Trimming removed 8 bases from V and 0 bases from J; junction bases left unmatched: 9. As DNA, the CDR3 is TGTGCCAGCTTCCGTTGGGGGACTAGCGGGAGCTCCTACAATGAGCAGTTCTTC. This translates into CASFRWGTSGSSYNEQFF.

The chain is built from TRBV4-1 and TRBJ1-2, with D possibly matching TRBD1 (6 bases). Trimming shortened V by 1 base and J by 4 bases, and 13 bases separated the two germline ends. Germline assignment: CDR1 MGHRA and CDR2 YSYEKL. The CDR3 is 15 residues long. The CDR3 region has the DNA TGCGCCAGCAGCCAAGTCGGACAGCTCCGCTATGGCTACACCTTC. Protein product: CASSQVGQLRYGYTF.

This clone has only a few counts. The chain couples TRBV19 to TRBJ1-2; TRBD1 matches at 8 bases. The CDR3 loop spans 14 amino acids. V shed 5 bases, J shed 3 bases, and the junction held 5 bases outside the gene matches. Germline V gene data show CDR1 as LNHDA and CDR2 as SQIVND (reference sequence). The CDR3 nucleotides are TGTGCCAGTAGTTTCGGGACAGGAGACTATGGCTACACCTTC. This codes for CASSFGTGDYGYTF. Full variable domain (remainder filled in from reference TRBV19 and TRBJ1-2): DGGITQSPKYLFRKEGQNVTLSCEQNLNHDAMYWYRQDPGQGLRLIYYSQIVNDFQKGDIAEGYSVSREKKESFPLTVTSAQKNPTAFYLCASSFGTGDYGYTFGSGTRLTVV.

V is TRBV27 and J is TRBJ2-1; tentatively, D is TRBD1 (5 bases). This CDR3 comprises 13 residues. Germline values: CDR1 MNHEY, CDR2 SMNVEV (reference sequence). Trimming removed 2 bases from V and 7 bases from J, with 9 bases in between. The CDR3 DNA is TGTGCCAGCAGTTTACAGGGTGTGAATGAGCAGTTCTTC. Its translation: CASSLQGVNEQFF.

This clone was recorded once. J is TRBJ2-6 and V is TRBV19, with 7 bases matching TRBD1. The J segment lost 1 base and the V segment lost 7 bases, leaving 16 bases of the junction unmatched. CDR1 and CDR2 (germline): LNHDA, SQIVND (reference sequence). This CDR3 region has 19 residues. In nucleotides, the CDR3 is TGTGCCAGTATCCTCTCTGCGACAGGGATGACTTCTGGGGCCAACGTCCTGACTTTC. This sequence encodes CASILSATGMTSGANVLTF.

V gene TRBV4-2 combines with J gene TRBJ2-4, with a possible D match to TRBD1 (5 bases). This CDR3 region has 12 residues. Trimming took 2 bases from V and 9 from J, leaving 8 bases between them. CDR1 and CDR2 (germline): LGHNA, YNFKEQ. As DNA, the CDR3 is TGTGCCAGCAGCCAATCAGGGCTCATTCAGTACTTC. Residues: CASSQSGLIQYF.

This clone turned up a few times. V and J are TRBV28 and TRBJ2-7; 9 positions match TRBD1. The CDR3 runs to 14 residues. Germline assignment: CDR1 MDHEN and CDR2 SYDVKM. V trimming: 7 bases; J trimming: 3 bases; junction bases outside the gene matches: 7. CDR3 nucleotides: TGTGCCAGCATGCCCGGGACAGGGTACTACGAGCAGTACTTC. It codes for CASMPGTGYYEQYF.

V usage is TRBV6-5 and J usage is TRBJ2-7; no reliable D call. The CDR3 has 13 residues. CDR1 MNHEY and CDR2 SVGAGI come from the germline V gene. V gave up 6 bases and J gave up 3 bases, with 12 bases separating them. The CDR3 region is CASSSSFIYEQYF. DNA for the CDR3: TGTGCCAGCAGCTCCTCCTTTATCTACGAGCAGTACTTC.

V and J are TRBV15 and TRBJ1-5; D might be TRBD1 (5 bases). The CDR3 extends over 14 amino acids. Trimming took 1 base from V and 5 from J, leaving 9 bases between them. Germline V CDR1 and CDR2: LNHNV, YYDKDF (reference sequence). The CDR3 spells CATSRGAGYQPQHF. The CDR3 DNA reads as TGTGCCACCAGCAGAGGTGCAGGGTATCAGCCCCAGCATTTT.

This clone was counted only a few times. The chain has TRBV7-9 and TRBJ2-7; D call uncertain. The CDR3 length is 14 residues. Germline CDR1 is SEHNR and CDR2 is FQNEAQ (reference sequence). V lost 7 bases and J 5 bases, leaving 18 bases between the germline ends. CDR3: CASTPGYPLNEQYF. In DNA, the CDR3 is TGTGCCAGCACCCCCGGTTATCCCTTAAACGAGCAGTACTTC.

The rearrangement uses TRBV5-6 and TRBJ1-2; D is possibly TRBD1 (5 bases). This CDR3 region has 12 residues. Trimming stripped 0 bases from V and 6 bases from J, with 6 bases between. Germline CDR1 and CDR2: SGHDT and YYEEEE. The CDR3 sequence: CASSLGTHGYTF. The CDR3 DNA sequence: TGTGCCAGCAGCTTGGGGACACATGGCTACACCTTC.

The rearrangement links TRBV6-1 to TRBJ2-5; D perhaps matches TRBD1 (6 bases). Deletions cut 1 base from V and 5 bases from J, with 11 bases between. CDR1 MNHNS and CDR2 SASEGT come from the germline V gene. The CDR3 is made up of 14 amino acids. The CDR3 bases are TGTGCCAGCAGTGAAGTTCCAGGGGTGGAGACCCAGTACTTC. This gives the protein CASSEVPGVETQYF.

The chain combines TRBV19 with TRBJ2-7; the match to TRBD1 covers 8 bases. The junction had 2 bases not matched to a gene; V was cut back by 4 bases and J by 0 bases. This CDR3 is built from 14 residues. CDR1 and CDR2 (germline): LNHDA, SQIVND (reference sequence). Here the CDR3 DNA reads TGTGCCAGTAGTACGGACAGGGTCTCCTACGAGCAGTACTTC. It codes for CASSTDRVSYEQYF.

The rearrangement links TRBV11-2 to TRBJ2-2, with 7 bases fitting TRBD2. Germline lookup yields CDR1 SGHAT and CDR2 FQNNGV. CDR3 size: 18 residues. The V gene end was trimmed by 0 bases and the J gene end by 7 bases; junction bases not matched to a gene: 14. The DNA for the CDR3 is TGTGCCAGCAGCTTAGATCCGAATAAAAGACTAGCTGACGGGGAGCTGTTTTTT. As protein: CASSLDPNKRLADGELFF.

This clone was counted between two and nine times. V usage is TRBV4-2 and J usage is TRBJ1-1; D possibly corresponds to TRBD1 (5 bases). CDR3 length equals 15 residues. The germline CDR1 and CDR2 sequences are LGHNA and YNFKEQ. V dropped 1 base and J dropped 1 base, with 10 bases sitting between them. CDR3 in amino acids: CASSQGHTGNTEAFF. The DNA of the CDR3 is TGTGCCAGCAGCCAAGGCCATACAGGGAACACTGAAGCTTTCTTT.

CDR3 DNA sequence: TGTGCCTGGAGTAGCGGGAGGTATGATGAGCAGTTCTTC. Amino acid sequence: CAWSSGRYDEQFF. The J gene is TRBJ2-1, the V gene TRBV30, with 9 bases aligning to TRBD2. J lost 8 bases, V lost 2 bases, and 4 bases had no gene match. This CDR3 is built from 13 residues. The germline V gene has CDR1 GTSNPN and CDR2 SVGIG (reference sequence).

V is TRBV5-4 and J is TRBJ2-7; a possible D gene is TRBD2 (6 bases). This CDR3 is 14 amino acids long. Per germline, CDR1 SGHNT and CDR2 YYREEE (reference sequence). V dropped 9 bases and J dropped 1 base, with 17 bases sitting between them. CDR3 amino acids: CATSILAASYEQYF. CDR3 sequence (DNA): TGTGCCACCTCGATCTTAGCGGCTTCCTACGAGCAGTACTTC.

The chain employs TRBV7-9 and TRBJ2-3, with 7 positions matching TRBD1. This CDR3 spans 15 amino acids. The ends lost 5 bases at V and 2 bases at J; junction bases unmatched: 7. The germline CDR1 and CDR2 sequences are SEHNR and FQNEAQ (reference sequence). As DNA, the CDR3 is TGTGCCAGCAGCGCTCGACAGGGCGCCACAGATACGCAGTATTTT. Residues: CASSARQGATDTQYF. Using reference TRBV7-9 and TRBJ2-3 for the parts outside the CDR3, the full variable domain is DTGVSQNPRHKITKRGQNVTFRCDPISEHNRLYWYRQTLGQGPEFLTYFQNEAQLEKSRLLSDRFSAERPKGSFSTLEIQRTEQGDSAMYLCASSARQGATDTQYFGPGTRLTVL.

This clone appeared a single time. Germline is not matched at one junction end, which may reflect a read error. The gene calls are TRBV7-7 and TRBJ1-1, with TRBD1 as a possible D gene (5 bases). CDR1 is SSHAT, CDR2 FNYEAQ, per germline (reference sequence). The CDR3 runs 13 residues. This CDR3 is CASSLDEGAPAFF. The CDR3 DNA sequence: TGTGCTAGCAGCTTAGACGAAGGGGCGCCGGCTTTCTTT.

The chain's CDR3 is CASSIASGRGNEQFF. The CDR3, as DNA: TGTGCCAGTAGTATAGCTAGCGGGAGGGGAAATGAGCAGTTCTTC. V usage is TRBV19 and J usage is TRBJ2-1; 12 positions match TRBD2. The germline CDR1 and CDR2 sequences are LNHDA and SQIVND (reference sequence). This CDR3 spans 15 amino acids. With V trimmed by 1 base and J by 7 bases, 2 bases remained unmatched.

V gene TRBV4-1 combines with J gene TRBJ1-3; D is unresolved. The CDR3 extends over 14 amino acids. Germline-derived CDR1 and CDR2 are MGHRA and YSYEKL. The V end was cut by 1 base, the J end by 6 bases, with 10 bases between. CDR3 protein: CASSQVFRENTIYF. In nucleotides, the CDR3 is TGCGCCAGCAGCCAAGTCTTTCGGGAAAACACCATATATTTT.

This clone was seen a handful of times. The chain employs TRBV7-2 and TRBJ1-2; D perhaps matches TRBD1 (6 bases). Trimming cost V 5 bases and J 2 bases, with 18 bases left between them. The CDR3 extends over 16 amino acids. Germline V CDR1 and CDR2: SGHTA, FQGNSA. The CDR3 coding sequence is TGTGCCAGCAGCCCCTTTACAGGGAACACGAACTATGGCTACACCTTC. Amino acid sequence: CASSPFTGNTNYGYTF.

The J gene is TRBJ2-6, the V gene TRBV27; D gene ambiguous. The germline V and J ends were trimmed by 6 bases and 0 bases, with 6 bases remaining between them. CDR1 and CDR2 (germline): MNHEY, SMNVEV (reference sequence). This CDR3 comprises 14 residues. The CDR3 sequence: CASSQASGANVLTF. The CDR3 DNA reads TGTGCCAGCAGCCAGGCCTCTGGGGCCAACGTCCTGACTTTC.

The V call is TRBV28, the J call TRBJ1-6; TRBD1 might be the D (6 bases). The germline V gene has CDR1 MDHEN and CDR2 SYDVKM. Trimming left V 6 bases short and J 10 bases short, with 16 bases between. The CDR3 length is 14 residues. CDR3 protein: CASSFRGTRSPLHF. The CDR3 DNA follows: TGTGCCAGCAGCTTCAGGGGAACAAGGTCACCCCTCCACTTT.